Below are 8 T cell receptor beta chains sequenced from a single sample in a study of cytomegalovirus exposure and HLA in healthy donors (dated by TCRdb to about 2017). Library preparation employed the immunoSEQ multiplex PCR assay. A mixture of 60 forward primers for TCR Vbeta segments and 13 reverse primers for TCR Jbeta segments was used in the multiplex PCR. TCRdb provides this immuneACCESS table in a form limited to in-frame rearrangements. Some clones are lacking; in checked studies, under half of them reflect an unresolved V gene, and why the rest are absent is not known. The sample table holds 180,000 or so clones, of which roughly 80% were seen once. 4% to 5% of the sample is in the top ten clones. The specimen sequenced was PBMCs. Receptors were obtained from a woman between 18 and 30 years old in good health and CMV-seropositive.

The chain recombines TRBV27 with TRBJ2-1; 10 nucleotides line up with TRBD2. Germline CDR1 reads MNHEY; CDR2 reads SMNVEV (reference sequence). V dropped 5 bases and J dropped 2; count of bases not matched to a gene: 12. The CDR3 spans 18 residues. CDR3 nucleotides: TGTGCCAGCAGTCCCCTGATAGCGGGGGGTATCCCCTACAATGAGCAGTTCTTC. This encodes CASSPLIAGGIPYNEQFF.

This clone has only a few counts. The chain links TRBV10-3 to TRBJ2-7, with 8 bases matching TRBD1. The CDR3 is 14 residues long. Germline CDR1 ENHRY, CDR2 SYGVKD. The J segment lost 7 bases and the V segment lost 2 bases, leaving 7 bases of the junction unmatched. The CDR3 is CAISEAGGGGEQYF. The CDR3 nucleotides read TGTGCCATCAGTGAGGCAGGGGGCGGAGGGGAGCAGTACTTC.

This chain links TRBV7-9 with TRBJ1-2, with D perhaps TRBD1 (6 bases). Germline CDR1 SEHNR, CDR2 FQNEAQ (reference sequence). The CDR3 is made up of 14 amino acids. Trimming shortened V by 5 bases and J by 4 bases, and 14 bases separated the two germline ends. CDR3 nucleotides: TGTGCCAGCAGCCAACAGGGAGACTTCTATGGCTACACCTTC. Its translation is CASSQQGDFYGYTF.

This clone appeared a single time. V is TRBV5-6 and J is TRBJ2-7; TRBD2 matches 11 bases. Looked up from germline, CDR1 is SGHDT and CDR2 is YYEEEE. Trimming removed 4 bases from V and 1 base from J; junction bases left unmatched: 7. The CDR3 loop spans 16 amino acids. CDR3 amino acids: CASSRISGGVSYEQYF. The CDR3, as DNA: TGTGCCAGCAGCCGAATTAGCGGGGGGGTATCCTACGAGCAGTACTTC.

V and J are TRBV5-4 and TRBJ2-2; D is undetermined. The CDR3 loop spans 16 amino acids. Germline CDR1 is SGHNT and CDR2 is YYREEE (reference sequence). With 0 bases removed from V and 6 bases from J, the gap between germline ends came to 15 bases. CDR3 in amino acids: CASSLGRMGWAGELFF. CDR3 nucleotide sequence: TGTGCCAGCAGCTTGGGGCGGATGGGTTGGGCCGGGGAGCTGTTTTTT.

On this clone itself: Given the absence of the conserved phenylalanine or tryptophan at the CDR3 end, a read error is likely. V is TRBV5-6 and J is TRBJ2-7; TRBD1 might be the D (6 bases). The CDR3 sequence is 13 residues long. Germline CDR1 is SGHDT and CDR2 is YYEEEE. V lost 4 bases and J 4 bases, leaving 12 bases between the germline ends. CDR3 sequence reads: CASSRRGVYEQYL. The CDR3 nucleotides are TGTGCCAGCAGCCGCAGGGGCGTTTACGAGCAGTACCTC.

V usage is TRBV4-2 and J usage is TRBJ2-5; a possible D gene is TRBD2 (5 bases). Germline V lookup: CDR1 LGHNA, CDR2 YNFKEQ. The V end was cut by 3 bases, the J end by 3 bases, with 14 bases between. The length of the CDR3 is 15 residues. CDR3 coding DNA: TGTGCCAGCAGCCAGCAGACTAACACAAAAGAGACCCAGTACTTC. Translated, it gives CASSQQTNTKETQYF.

The V call is TRBV10-1, the J call TRBJ2-3, with a possible D match to TRBD1 (5 bases). There are 14 residues in the CDR3. Germline CDR1 WNHNN, CDR2 SYGVQD (reference sequence). Trimming shortened V by 7 bases and J by 4 bases, and 15 bases separated the two germline ends. CDR3 protein: CASMGPRVADTQYF. CDR3 bases: TGCGCCAGCATGGGCCCCAGGGTGGCAGATACGCAGTATTTT.